This T cell receptor beta chain was retrieved from a study of shared clonotypes between healthy human individuals. Study conclusions and caveats: Clonotypes that were shared across a few donors made up roughly 5.2% of naive CD4 clonotypes. Limited genetic and exposure-history diversity came from having few donors.

CD8 cells classed as naive were CD45RO-negative and positively selected for CCR7, excluding terminally differentiated effector memory CD45RA+ cells. Profiling relied on immunoSEQ multiplex PCR, and the TCRdb table lists in-frame clones only, not all of them. The profile shows around 600,000 clones, 85% to 95% of them singletons. About this clone: No antigen is known for it.

The TCR sequence derives from a woman in her thirties in good health. The material sequenced was naive CD8+ T cells sorted from blood.

The CDR3 sequence: CASSHTGQGDYEQYF. The CDR3 nucleotides read TGCGCCAGCAGCCATACGGGACAGGGAGACTACGAGCAGTACTTC. This chain joins TRBV4-1 and TRBJ2-5, with TRBD1 matching over 9 bases. Judging by the DNA end, TRBJ2-7 fits better; the J call may be wrong. This CDR3 is built from 15 residues. Germline loops: CDR1 MGHRA, CDR2 YSYEKL.